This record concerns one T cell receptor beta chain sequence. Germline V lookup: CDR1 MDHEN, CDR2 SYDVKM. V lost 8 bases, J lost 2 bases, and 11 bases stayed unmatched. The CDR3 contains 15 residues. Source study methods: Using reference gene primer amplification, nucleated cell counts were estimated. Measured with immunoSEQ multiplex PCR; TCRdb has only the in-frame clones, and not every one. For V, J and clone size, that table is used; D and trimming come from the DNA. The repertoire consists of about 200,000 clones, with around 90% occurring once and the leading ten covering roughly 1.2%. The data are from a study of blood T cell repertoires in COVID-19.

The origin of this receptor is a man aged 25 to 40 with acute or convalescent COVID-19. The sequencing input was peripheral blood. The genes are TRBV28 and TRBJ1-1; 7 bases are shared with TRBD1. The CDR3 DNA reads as TGTGCCAGCTGGAAAACAGGGGTTTCTAACACTGAAGCTTTCTTT. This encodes CASWKTGVSNTEAFF.